Given below is one TCR beta chain in context. The antigen is unknown. The record originates from a study of CD8+ T cells in alopecia areata. Broader study findings: Especially in alopecia totalis/universalis, lesional scalp showed greater clonality than normal scalp did. TCR sharing across patients was less clear than in mice, possibly HLA-related. Many of the expanded lesional clones endured in scalp and blood while on tofacitinib.

Treatment in this sample: oral pan-JAK inhibitor, 5-10 mg twice daily. Researchers picked out CD4+ and CD8+ T cells from PBMCs by sorting. cDNA reverse transcribed from extracted RNA served as the sequencing template. The assay was immunoSEQ multiplex PCR, and TCRdb's table has in-frame clones only and misses some. The sample holds about 200,000 clones, more than 30% seen once. The CDR3 is made up of 15 amino acids. CDR1 is GTSNPN and CDR2 is SVGIG in the germline V gene (reference sequence). The V and J ends lost 3 bases and 4 bases, in that order; junction bases with no gene match: 11. This receptor was taken from a human donor with alopecia areata. The chain is built from TRBV30 and TRBJ2-7, with 8 nucleotides matching TRBD2. Sequences were derived from CD4+ T cells sorted from blood, sampled around week 31, from a patient treated with tofacitinib. CDR3 region: CAWRRGSGGLYEQYF. CDR3 sequence (DNA): TGTGCCTGGAGGCGGGGAAGCGGGGGCCTTTACGAGCAGTACTTC.